Below, 30 T cell receptor beta chains from the same sample are listed, as sequenced in a study of T cells in Graves' hyperthyroidism and ophthalmopathy. TCR beta CDR3 region amplification was performed from RNA transcripts. The HTBI primer set was used in a first-round RT-PCR of the TCR CDR3. TCRdb independently ran MiXCR on the multiplex PCR reads; one entry per CDR3 protein. The data hold roughly 170,000 distinct CDR3 sequences, with over 15% observed a single time. Source material: blood. These TCRs come from a woman aged 45-59 years with Graves' hyperthyroidism.

The chain couples TRBV11-2 to TRBJ1-3; a weak D match, TRBD1 (6 bases). V gave up 5 bases and J gave up 0 bases, with 17 bases separating them. The V gene's germline CDR1 is SGHAT and CDR2 FQNNGV. The CDR3 is 17 amino acids. The CDR3 is CASSQDWGASSGNTIYF. DNA of the CDR3: TGTGCCAGCAGCCAAGATTGGGGGGCCAGCTCTGGAAACACCATATATTTT.

In its sample, this clonotype was seen many times. V gene TRBV7-6 combines with J gene TRBJ1-1, with 7 bases lining up with TRBD1. J gave up 0 bases and V 5 bases, and 6 bases lay outside the gene matches. Germline lookup yields CDR1 SGHVS and CDR2 FNYEAQ. CDR3 length: 15 residues. The CDR3, as DNA: TGTGCCAGCAGCCCTCGACAGGGCATGAACACTGAAGCTTTCTTT. Encoded protein: CASSPRQGMNTEAFF. Supplemented by reference TRBV7-6 and TRBJ1-1, the full variable domain reads GAGVSQSPRYKVTKRGQDVALRCDPISGHVSLYWYRQALGQGPEFLTYFNYEAQQDKSGLPNDRFSAERPEGSISTLTIQRTEQRDSAMYRCASSPRQGMNTEAFFGQGTRLTVV.

This chain links TRBV6-5 with TRBJ2-7, with D tentatively TRBD2 (5 bases). CDR1 is MNHEY, CDR2 SVGAGI, per germline. This CDR3 spans 14 amino acids. V shed 0 bases and J shed 5 bases, with 11 bases lying between them. The CDR3 sequence is CASSYSPASNEQYF. In nucleotides, the CDR3 is TGTGCCAGCAGTTACTCGCCGGCTAGCAACGAGCAGTACTTC.

In this sample, this clonotype turned up many times. V usage is TRBV20-1 and J usage is TRBJ1-4; D perhaps matches TRBD1 (6 bases). The germline CDR1 and CDR2 sequences are DFQATT and SNEGSKA (reference sequence). This CDR3 has 14 residues. Between the trimmed V and J ends, which lost 3 bases and 2 bases, there was a span of 10 bases. CDR3 bases: TGCAGTGCTAGCGGGGGCAATACTAATGAAAAACTGTTTTTT. The encoded protein is CSASGGNTNEKLFF.

In regard to this clonotype: A much larger clone differs by one base, so this may be a read error. The chain couples TRBV7-8 to TRBJ2-1; 11 bases map to TRBD1. Trimming cost V 5 bases and J 8 bases; bases outside gene matches: 11. Germline loops: CDR1 SGHVS, CDR2 FQNEAQ. The CDR3 spans 16 residues. The chain's CDR3 is CASSTRTGGSHDEQFF. CDR3 coding DNA: TGTGCCAGCAGCACCAGGACAGGGGGCAGCCACGATGAGCAGTTCTTC.

The rearrangement uses TRBV4-2 and TRBJ1-5, with 9 bases aligning to TRBD1. The CDR3 runs to 15 residues. V dropped 3 bases and J dropped 4; count of bases not matched to a gene: 4. From germline, CDR1 is LGHNA and CDR2 YNFKEQ. The CDR3 coding sequence is TGTGCCAGCAGCCAGGGGACAGGGCAAAATCAGCCCCAGCATTTT. Translated, it gives CASSQGTGQNQPQHF.

This clonotype was observed a handful of times. This sequence joins TRBV9 and TRBJ1-3, with 8 bases matching TRBD1. This CDR3 is 15 amino acids long. The germline V gene has CDR1 SGDLS and CDR2 YYNGEE. The V and J ends lost 3 bases and 2 bases, in that order; junction bases with no gene match: 4. DNA for the CDR3: TGTGCCAGCAGCGGGACAGGGTATGCTGGAAACACCATATATTTT. It specifies CASSGTGYAGNTIYF.

This clonotype occurred many times. The chain carries TRBV12-3 or TRBV12-4 and TRBJ1-4, with TRBD1 as a possible D gene (6 bases). This CDR3 has 12 amino acids. Deletions cut 1 base from V and 15 bases from J, with 12 bases between. CDR3 in amino acids: CASSLGVGQLFF. The DNA for the CDR3 is TGTGCCAGCAGTTTAGGGGTGGGACAATTGTTTTTT.

This clonotype showed up many times. V and J are TRBV6-2 or TRBV6-3 and TRBJ1-2, with 8 positions matching TRBD1. The length of the CDR3 is 14 residues. V lost 4 bases and J lost 6; bases outside the gene matches: 7. Germline assignment: CDR1 MNHEY and CDR2 SVGEGT. CDR3 residues: CASSSDREGDGYTF. CDR3 in DNA: TGTGCCAGCAGTTCGGACAGGGAAGGGGATGGCTACACCTTC.

With regard to this clonotype: A read error may explain this, as a much larger clone is one base away. This sequence joins TRBV7-2 and TRBJ1-1; 7 nucleotides line up with TRBD1. Germline V CDR1 and CDR2: SGHTA, FQGNSA. The CDR3 is made up of 13 amino acids. Written as DNA, the CDR3 is TGTGTCAGCAGCTACAGGGGTATCGCTGAAGCTTTCTTT. Translating gives CVSSYRGIAEAFF.

V usage is TRBV5-6 and J usage is TRBJ2-2, with 8 positions matching TRBD1. The CDR3 has 16 amino acids. The V gene's germline CDR1 is SGHDT and CDR2 YYEEEE. Unmatched junction bases numbered 6, after V lost 4 bases and J lost 1 base. CDR3 DNA sequence: TGTGCCAGCAGCCCCCTGACAGGGGAGAACACCGGGGAGCTGTTTTTT. It specifies CASSPLTGENTGELFF.

The rearrangement joins TRBV4-2 to TRBJ2-7, with D unclear. The V end lost 3 bases, the J end lost 3 bases, and 9 bases lay between the germline ends. From germline, CDR1 is LGHNA and CDR2 YNFKEQ. The CDR3 is 13 residues long. The CDR3 coding sequence is TGTGCCAGCAGCCACACTGGGGACTACGAGCAGTACTTC. Its protein is CASSHTGDYEQYF.

This clonotype was seen repeatedly, ten times or more. The genes are TRBV27 and TRBJ2-1, with 11 bases aligning to TRBD2. The germline V gene has CDR1 MNHEY and CDR2 SMNVEV (reference sequence). V lost 1 base to trimming and J lost 7 bases; unmatched junction nucleotides: 3. The CDR3 spans 15 residues. The CDR3 here is CASSLYTSGGNEQFF. CDR3 DNA sequence: TGTGCCAGCAGTTTATACACTAGCGGGGGTAATGAGCAGTTCTTC.

This clonotype has ten or more counts. This sequence joins TRBV2 and TRBJ2-3; 8 nucleotides line up with TRBD2. V was pared by 1 base and J by 2 bases, with 5 bases of the junction left unmatched. This CDR3 is 16 amino acids long. CDR1 SNHLY and CDR2 FYNNEI come from the germline V gene. The chain's CDR3 is CASSEDGGAYTDTQYF. CDR3 DNA: TGTGCCAGCAGTGAAGACGGGGGGGCGTACACAGATACGCAGTATTTT.

This clonotype was counted many times. The V call is TRBV19, the J call TRBJ1-1; D is possibly TRBD1 (6 bases). The germline gives CDR1 LNHDA, CDR2 SQIVND (reference sequence). The CDR3 sequence is 14 residues long. V was trimmed by 5 bases and J by 2 bases, leaving 12 bases between them. DNA for the CDR3: TGTGCCAGTAGTCCACAGGGAGTTAACACTGAAGCTTTCTTT. Translation: CASSPQGVNTEAFF.

The gene calls are TRBV28 and TRBJ2-1; 12 nucleotides align to TRBD2. CDR1 and CDR2 from the germline V gene are MDHEN and SYDVKM. The CDR3 totals 20 residues. Trimming at V came to 2 bases and at J to 4 bases, leaving 15 bases not matched to a gene. In DNA form, the CDR3 reads TGTGCCAGCAGTTTACCTACTGGACTAGCGGGGCCCCAAGGGTACAATGAGCAGTTCTTC. Translation gives CASSLPTGLAGPQGYNEQFF.

This clonotype has more than one count but fewer than ten. The chain uses TRBV4-3 and TRBJ1-1; no clear D. In germline, CDR1 is LGHNA, CDR2 YSLEER. The CDR3 is 13 residues long. The V end was cut by 1 base, the J end by 3 bases, with 6 bases between. The CDR3 nucleotides are TGCGCCAGCAGCCAAGGACTCTACACTGAAGCTTTCTTT. As protein: CASSQGLYTEAFF.

This clonotype occurred many times. J is TRBJ1-2 and V is TRBV2; no firm D call. This CDR3 contains 16 residues. Trimming cost V 5 bases and J 2 bases, with 18 bases left between them. Germline lookup yields CDR1 SNHLY and CDR2 FYNNEI. The CDR3, as DNA: TGTGCCAGCAGTCCCAGGCCCCGACGGGCAAACTATGGCTACACCTTC. Its translation: CASSPRPRRANYGYTF.

The gene calls are TRBV2 and TRBJ2-3, with a tentative D call TRBD2 (6 bases). The CDR3 loop spans 15 amino acids. With 2 bases removed from V and 2 bases from J, the gap between germline ends came to 11 bases. Germline lookup yields CDR1 SNHLY and CDR2 FYNNEI. The CDR3 nucleotides are TGTGCCAGCAGTGAAAAACTAGCAAACACAGATACGCAGTATTTT. Its protein product is CASSEKLANTDTQYF.

This clonotype was detected a few times. The chain carries TRBV4-1 and TRBJ2-3; no definite D call. Germline CDR1 and CDR2: MGHRA and YSYEKL. This CDR3 contains 12 residues. The germline V and J ends were trimmed by 4 bases and 5 bases, with 7 bases remaining between them. CDR3 DNA sequence: TGCGCCAGCAGCCTATCTCTAGATACGCAGTATTTT. As protein: CASSLSLDTQYF.

The chain uses TRBV6-9 and TRBJ2-6; tentatively, D is TRBD1 or TRBD2 (5 bases each). V was shortened by 0 bases and J by 1 base, with 10 bases between the two germline ends. The CDR3 consists of 17 residues. The germline V gene encodes CDR1 MNHGY and CDR2 SVAAGI. DNA for the CDR3: TGTGCCAGCAGTTATTCCGGGACCTTATCTGGGGCCAACGTCCTGACTTTC. Amino acid sequence: CASSYSGTLSGANVLTF.

This clonotype was found a few times. The rearrangement links TRBV6-4 to TRBJ2-3; TRBD2 might be the D (6 bases). The V end was cut by 2 bases, the J end by 1 base, with 10 bases between. The CDR3 covers 15 residues. In germline, CDR1 is MRHNA, CDR2 SNTAGT. The CDR3 protein is CASSDRGTGTDTQYF. In nucleotides, the CDR3 is TGTGCCAGCAGTGACCGCGGGACTGGCACAGATACGCAGTATTTT.

This clonotype was detected many times. The chain joins TRBV6-2 or TRBV6-3 to TRBJ1-6, with unresolved D. This CDR3 has 16 residues. Per germline, CDR1 MNHEY and CDR2 SVGEGT. V gave up 7 bases and J gave up 7 bases, with 20 bases separating them. The CDR3, as DNA: TGTGCCAGCAACGTCCTAGGACTCCCCCGGAATTCACCCCTCCACTTT. Amino acid sequence: CASNVLGLPRNSPLHF.

This clonotype was seen more than once but under ten times. A much bigger clone sits one base away, suggesting this may be a read error. The rearrangement joins TRBV6-1 to TRBJ2-3; weak D call: TRBD2 (5 bases). Trimming took off 5 bases at V and 3 bases at J, with 18 bases between the two ends. This CDR3 has 16 residues. Per the germline V gene, CDR1 is MNHNS and CDR2 is SASEGT. This CDR3 is CASSSHSGVRTDTQYF. Written as DNA, the CDR3 is TGTGCCAGCAGTTCCCACTCCGGGGTTAGGACAGATACGCAGTATTTT.

This clonotype was counted ten times or more. The chain combines TRBV11-2 with TRBJ1-2, with a tentative D call TRBD1 (5 bases). The CDR3 loop spans 16 amino acids. Germline V gene lookup returns CDR1 SGHAT and CDR2 FQNNGV. V was clipped by 7 bases and J by 2 bases, with 20 bases between them. CDR3: CASTPERAGSNYGYTF. The CDR3 DNA reads TGTGCCAGCACTCCTGAGCGGGCAGGGTCGAACTATGGCTACACCTTC.

Notes on this clonotype: A much bigger clone sits one base away, suggesting this may be a read error. The chain couples TRBV28 to TRBJ1-1, with 7 bases identical to TRBD1. The CDR3 is 13 amino acids. Unmatched junction bases numbered 6, after V lost 2 bases and J lost 9 bases. Per the germline V gene, CDR1 is MDHEN and CDR2 is SYDVKM. The CDR3 DNA reads TGTGCCAGCAGTTTAAAGGGGGCCTCTAAAGCTTTCTTT. This encodes CASSLKGASKAFF.

This chain connects TRBV28 to TRBJ2-1; D gene ambiguous. CDR3 length equals 14 residues. V was trimmed by 5 bases and J by 0 bases, leaving 8 bases between them. Germline V gene lookup returns CDR1 MDHEN and CDR2 SYDVKM. Here the CDR3 DNA reads TGTGCCAGCAGTGAGTCCAGCTCCTACAATGAGCAGTTCTTC. Translation gives CASSESSSYNEQFF.

The table lists this clonotype with many counts. V gene TRBV2 combines with J gene TRBJ1-5; D is possibly TRBD1 (6 bases). Trimming stripped 5 bases from V and 10 bases from J, with 15 bases between. Per the germline V gene, CDR1 is SNHLY and CDR2 is FYNNEI. The CDR3 extends over 13 amino acids. The CDR3 loop is CASSWATGGPQHF. The DNA for the CDR3 is TGTGCCAGCAGTTGGGCGACAGGAGGACCCCAGCATTTT.

The rearrangement joins TRBV5-1 to TRBJ2-2; no definite D call. Germline V gene data show CDR1 as SGHRS and CDR2 as YFSETQ. The CDR3 loop spans 13 amino acids. Trimming shortened V by 4 bases and J by 3 bases, and 7 bases separated the two germline ends. In nucleotides, the CDR3 is TGCGCCAGCAGCGTACAGTACACCGGGGAGCTGTTTTTT. The encoded protein is CASSVQYTGELFF.

This clonotype was recorded many times. The V call is TRBV20-1, the J call TRBJ2-5; 13 bases agree with TRBD2. This CDR3 is 15 amino acids long. The germline V gene encodes CDR1 DFQATT and CDR2 SNEGSKA (reference sequence). Trimming cost V 6 bases and J 2 bases; bases outside gene matches: 6. CDR3 sequence reads: CSAQGLAGDQETQYF. The CDR3 DNA follows: TGCAGTGCCCAAGGACTAGCGGGGGATCAAGAGACCCAGTACTTC.